Reported below is one TCR beta chain. This sample is part of a study of shared clonotypes between healthy human individuals. CD8 cells regarded as naive lacked CD45RO, were positively chosen for CCR7, and omitted terminally differentiated effector memory CD45RA+ cells. CDR1 is SGHNT and CDR2 is YYREEE in the germline V gene (reference sequence). The CDR3 consists of 15 residues. The V end was cut by 6 bases, the J end by 0 bases, with 16 bases between. Clones were read by immunoSEQ multiplex PCR, and TCRdb kept only the in-frame ones, dropping some. The profile shows 2 million or so clones, over 85% of them singletons.

V usage is TRBV5-4 and J usage is TRBJ2-7; TRBD1 might be the D (5 bases). The TCR originated in a young man in good health. The sample taken for sequencing was naive CD8+ T cells sorted from blood. The CDR3 coding sequence is TGTGCCAGCACCCATCCGACAGAGAGCTCCTACGAGCAGTACTTC. Residues: CASTHPTESSYEQYF.